This record looks at one T cell receptor beta chain sequence and its context. As yet, its antigen is unknown. The sample's time point: blood 4 weeks post-SBRT, at nephrectomy. Noted treatment: 15 Gy SBRT to primary tumor, nephrectomy 4 weeks later. This record belongs to a study of radiation and T cells in renal cell carcinoma. Study-wide findings and caveats: Top tumor clonotypes rose in blood 2 weeks post-radiation, then contracted.

Only in-frame clones appear in the TCRdb table, and some are missing; sequencing was by immunoSEQ multiplex PCR. The profile shows fewer than 200,000 clones, 88% of them singletons. J was trimmed by 0 bases and V by 6 bases; bases with no gene match: 7. The germline gives CDR1 LNHDA, CDR2 SQIVND (reference sequence). This CDR3 comprises 16 residues. The chain couples TRBV19 to TRBJ1-3; 8 bases match TRBD1. The sample consisted of blood, taken from a patient whose treatment included radiotherapy and nephrectomy. The receptor was isolated from a woman in her forties or fifties with renal cell carcinoma. For the CDR3, the DNA is TGTGCCAGTAGGACCGCCGGACAGGGCTCTGGAAACACCATATATTTT. Encoded protein: CASRTAGQGSGNTIYF.